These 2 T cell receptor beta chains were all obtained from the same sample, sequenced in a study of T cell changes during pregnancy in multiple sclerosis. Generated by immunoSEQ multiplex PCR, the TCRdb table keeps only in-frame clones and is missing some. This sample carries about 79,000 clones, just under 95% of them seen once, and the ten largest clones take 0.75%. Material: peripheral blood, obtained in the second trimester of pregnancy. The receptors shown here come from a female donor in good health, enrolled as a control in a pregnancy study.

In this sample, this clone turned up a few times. The CDR3 is CASSQELAGGADTQYF. The CDR3 DNA reads as TGCGCCAGCAGCCAGGAACTAGCGGGGGGCGCAGATACGCAGTATTTT. The V gene is TRBV4-3, the J gene TRBJ2-3; 12 bases line up with TRBD2. CDR1 and CDR2 (germline): LGHNA, YSLEER. With V trimmed by 3 bases and J by 4 bases, 5 bases remained unmatched. The CDR3 runs to 16 residues.

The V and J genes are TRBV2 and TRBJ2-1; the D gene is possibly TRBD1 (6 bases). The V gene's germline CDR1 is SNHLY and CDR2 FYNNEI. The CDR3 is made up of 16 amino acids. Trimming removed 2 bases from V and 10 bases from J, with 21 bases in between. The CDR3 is CASSESRDILQWEQFF. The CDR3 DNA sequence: TGTGCCAGCAGTGAAAGCCGGGACATTTTACAATGGGAGCAGTTCTTC.